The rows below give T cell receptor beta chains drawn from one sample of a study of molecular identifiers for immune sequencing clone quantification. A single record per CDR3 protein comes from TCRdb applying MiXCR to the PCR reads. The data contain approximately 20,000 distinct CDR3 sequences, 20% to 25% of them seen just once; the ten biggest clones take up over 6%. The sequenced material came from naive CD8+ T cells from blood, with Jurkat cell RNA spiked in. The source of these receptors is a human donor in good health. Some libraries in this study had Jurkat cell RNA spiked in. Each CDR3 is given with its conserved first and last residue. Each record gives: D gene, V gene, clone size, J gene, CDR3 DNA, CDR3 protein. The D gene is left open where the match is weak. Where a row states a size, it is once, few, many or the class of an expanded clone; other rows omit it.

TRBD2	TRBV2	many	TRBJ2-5	TGTGCCAGCTCCGGACTAGCGGGAGGGCCACGGGAAGAGACCCAGTACTTC	CASSGLAGGPREETQYF
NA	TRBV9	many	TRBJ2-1	TGTGCCAGCAGCCCCAGGCGCGAGGGCTTGCTTGAGCAGTTCTTC	CASSPRREGLLEQFF
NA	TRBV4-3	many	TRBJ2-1	TGCGCCAGCAGCCAAGATGGTGAGGAGCAGTTCTTC	CASSQDGEEQFF
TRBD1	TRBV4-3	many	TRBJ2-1	TGCGCCAGCAGCCAAACGGGACAGGGGGCCGATGAGCAGTTCTTC	CASSQTGQGADEQFF
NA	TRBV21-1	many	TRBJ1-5	TGTGCCAGCAGCAAAGTTGTCCTGGGTCGGCCCCAGCATTTT	CASSKVVLGRPQHF
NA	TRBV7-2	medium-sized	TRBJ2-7	TGTGCCAGCAGCGAGACAGCTTTCTACGAGCAGTACTTC	CASSETAFYEQYF
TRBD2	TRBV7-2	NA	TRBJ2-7	TGTGCCAGCAGCTTGGGACTAGCGGGGTCAGCCTACGAGCAGTACTTC	CASSLGLAGSAYEQYF
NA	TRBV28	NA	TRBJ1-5	TGTGCCAGCAGTCTACCTACAGGGCGGCGCAATCAGCCCCAGCATTTT	CASSLPTGRRNQPQHF
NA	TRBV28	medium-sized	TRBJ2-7	TGTGCCAGCAGTCCTATCAGCCCCTACGAGCAGTACTTC	CASSPISPYEQYF
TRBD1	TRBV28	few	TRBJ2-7	TGTGCCAGCAGTCCCGACAGGGGGCGGGACTACGAGCAGTACTTC	CASSPDRGRDYEQYF
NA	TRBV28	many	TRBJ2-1	TGTGCCAGCCTAAGAACCCTAGAGGACTACTACAATGAGCAGTTCTTC	CASLRTLEDYYNEQFF
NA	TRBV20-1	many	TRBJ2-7	TGCAGTGCTAGAGATTTCAGGGGTCGTTTCGAGCAGTACTTC	CSARDFRGRFEQYF
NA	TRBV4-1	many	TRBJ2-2	TGCGCCAGCAGCCAAGATACCGAGGACACCGGGGAGCTGTTTTTT	CASSQDTEDTGELFF
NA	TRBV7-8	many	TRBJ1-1	TGTGCCAGCAGCTTAGTGGACCCCCTGGGGGTTTCGATGTTGGACACTGAAGCTTTCTTT	CASSLVDPLGVSMLDTEAFF